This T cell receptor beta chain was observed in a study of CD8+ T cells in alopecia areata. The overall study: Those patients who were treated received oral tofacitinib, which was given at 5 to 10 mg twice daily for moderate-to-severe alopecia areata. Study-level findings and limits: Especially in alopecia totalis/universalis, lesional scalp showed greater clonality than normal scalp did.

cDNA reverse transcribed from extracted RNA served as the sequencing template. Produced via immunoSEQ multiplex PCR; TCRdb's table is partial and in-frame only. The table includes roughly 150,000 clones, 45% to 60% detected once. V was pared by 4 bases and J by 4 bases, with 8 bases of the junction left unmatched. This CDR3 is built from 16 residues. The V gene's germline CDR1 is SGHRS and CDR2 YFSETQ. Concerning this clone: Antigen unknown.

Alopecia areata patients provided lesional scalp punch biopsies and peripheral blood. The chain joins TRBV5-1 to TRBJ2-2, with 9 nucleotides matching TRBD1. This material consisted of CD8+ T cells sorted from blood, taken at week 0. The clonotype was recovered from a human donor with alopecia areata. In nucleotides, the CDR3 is TGCGCCAGCAGCCTAAACAGGGGGCCGAGCACCGGGGAGCTGTTTTTT. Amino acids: CASSLNRGPSTGELFF.